Here is one TCR beta chain with its context. The sample carries other DNA sequences with the same CDR3. Original methodology: Reference gene primer amplification gave estimated nucleated cell counts. Using immunoSEQ multiplex PCR, the repertoire was profiled, and TCRdb retains in-frame clones only, with some absent. The V and J calls and clone size were taken over from that table, and D and trimming were inferred from the DNA. The repertoire includes hundreds of thousands of clones, more than 75% of them detected once, and roughly 1.6% sits in the top ten. The data were taken from a study of blood T cell repertoires in COVID-19. Study-level information: The origin of the acute and convalescent COVID-19 samples was the United States, Italy and Spain. From T cells, B-cell-depleted T cells, or PBMCs came the material, which was cDNA or gDNA.

The CDR3 is 15 amino acids. Germline-derived CDR1 and CDR2 are MGHRA and YSYEKL. Trimming cost V 1 base and J 1 base; bases outside gene matches: 0. The sample comprised peripheral blood. The chain combines TRBV4-1 with TRBJ2-7; 11 bases are shared with TRBD2. The TCR originated in a woman in her sixties or seventies who had recovered from COVID-19. This chain's CDR3 is CASSQGLAGSYEQYF. The DNA for the CDR3 is TGCGCCAGCAGCCAAGGACTAGCGGGGTCCTACGAGCAGTACTTC.